A selection of T cell receptor beta chains follows, all from one sample in a study of blood T cell repertoires in COVID-19. Method: immunoSEQ multiplex PCR; TCRdb's copy keeps in-frame clones and lacks some. The sample lists 150,000 to 200,000 clones; 80% were seen once. Source material: PBMCs or T cells enriched from blood (not recorded which). These receptors were taken from a man aged 35 to 55 who had recovered from COVID-19. Both conserved end residues are part of each CDR3. A D gene is named only where the DNA matches it firmly.

TRBD2,TRBV24-1,TRBJ2-5,CATSDAASGGARQETQYF
.,TRBV3-1/TRBV3-2,TRBJ2-2,CASSPQVTGELFF
.,TRBV6-2/TRBV6-3,TRBJ1-1,CASSTGTEAFF
.,TRBV7-9,TRBJ1-1,CASSLFDFVDTEAFF
.,TRBV12-5,TRBJ1-1,CASGLVQGGSAEAFF
TRBD1,TRBV5-1,TRBJ1-1,CASSLTATGGKAAFF
TRBD1,TRBV2,TRBJ1-2,CASRGDRVGLGYTF
TRBD2,TRBV30,TRBJ2-1,CAWSVASGSGEQFF
TRBD1,TRBV6-5,TRBJ1-5,CASSYTGRGLQPQHF
.,TRBV30,TRBJ2-1,CAWSVRRGTQFF
.,TRBV5-1,TRBJ2-3,CASSGASTDTQYF
TRBD2,TRBV11-2,TRBJ2-2,CASSPTSGGTGELFF
TRBD2,TRBV9,TRBJ2-5,CASSPWGSSGETQYF
TRBD2,TRBV5-1,TRBJ2-7,CASSLALAAYEQYF
TRBD1,TRBV5-4,TRBJ2-7,CASSAAGTGASEQYF
.,TRBV5-8,TRBJ1-5,CASSPLLNNQPQHF
TRBD2,TRBV6-5,TRBJ2-3,CALGGRGSTDTQYF